This T cell receptor beta chain was obtained from a study of blood T cell repertoires in COVID-19 (TCRdb year 2020). The study in broad terms: The collaborator samples originated in the United States, Italy and Spain and spanned the acute and convalescent phases of COVID-19. The material from the prospective study consisted of cDNA or gDNA derived from T cells, B-cell-depleted T cells, or PBMCs. Deeply sampled blood TCRbeta repertoires from subjects exposed to, actively infected with, or recovered from COVID-19 were included in the dataset. The repertoires were released in a freely available public database meant as a resource for research on the immune response to SARS-CoV-2. Samples were obtained from the ongoing ImmuneRACE study (first 160 participants) and from 1,200 or so subjects provided by 6 global collaborators. Nearly every sample came with metadata listing a de-identified subject ID, COVID-19 status, age in years and sex. Where available, HLA class I and class II types were taken from metadata supplied by the sample provider and were not determined by assay-based typing.

Collaborating institutions collected whole blood in K2EDTA tubes following their own protocols. For TCRbeta analysis, collaborators shipped samples in one of three forms: frozen whole blood, isolated PBMCs, or DNA extracted from either of those sample types. With regard to this clone: Its antigen is currently not known. Nothing much larger sits one base from this clone, and base qualities are not available.

TCRbeta CDR3 regions were amplified from genomic DNA using the immunoSEQ Assay, a bias-controlled multiplex PCR. The authors processed their data as follows. The number of nucleated cells in each sample was estimated by amplification of reference gene primers within the assay. To quantify the absolute abundance of each unique TCRbeta CDR3 rearrangement, sequence reads were collapsed and filtered. For each sample, productive Simpson clonality was calculated as the square root of Simpson's diversity index over productive rearrangements. Imported from immuneACCESS, the table was reduced by TCRdb to in-frame sequences with V and J called. These copies leave out some clones; in studies compared against another copy, an unresolved V gene accounts for under half, and the cause of the remainder is not known. The V and J calls and clone size are taken from that table; D and trimming were inferred from the DNA. For this sample there are about 200,000 clones; 80% to 90% appear just once. The top ten clones comprise 0.65% to 0.95% of the sample.

On the study overall, not on this receptor specifically: How much clinical and demographic metadata was included differed by source and by participant, and the metadata was provided uncurated.

Input material: peripheral blood. The clonotype was recovered from a woman between 65 and 79 years old with acute or convalescent COVID-19.

The CDR3 loop reads CASSFKTGPNEKLFF. The base sequence is TGTGCCAGCAGTTTTAAGACAGGCCCTAATGAAAAACTGTTTTTT. The chain is made from TRBV6-5 and TRBJ1-4; TRBD1 is possibly the D segment (6 matching bases). The CDR3 goes from the cysteine to the phenylalanine over 15 residues. The read is trimmed to its CDR3 DNA, 45 bases read in frame from base 1. V loses 4 bases of germline sequence and J loses 3 bases, and the interval between the two ends is 12 bases. Taken from the germline V gene, the CDR1 and CDR2 loops are MNHEY and SVGAGI.